These T cell receptor beta chains were read from a single sample in a study of CD8 T cells in ankylosing spondylitis. In TCRdb, the 5' RACE reads were re-called with MiXCR into one record per CDR3 protein. This repertoire shows a few hundred thousand distinct CDR3 sequences, 10% to 13% found once; its top ten account for over 20%. Sample: blood, either unsorted or a sorted T cell fraction (not recorded which). The receptors shown here come from a male donor with ankylosing spondylitis or in good health (not recorded which). The CDR3 runs from the conserved cysteine through the conserved F or W. The D gene is left open where the match is weak. Some rows have no size entry. The others give once, few or many, or a class for an expanded clone.

CDR3nt: TGTGCCAGCAAGACTAGCGGGTTAGAGCAGTATTTT
CDR3aa: CASKTSGLEQYF
j_gene: TRBJ2-3
d_gene: TRBD2
v_gene: TRBV6-5
abundance: many

CDR3nt: TGTGCCAGCAGTTTCCCTCCAGGGGGGGGCTACGAGCAGTACTTC
CDR3aa: CASSFPPGGGYEQYF
j_gene: TRBJ2-7
d_gene: -
v_gene: TRBV28
abundance: -

CDR3nt: TGTGCCAGCAGCGACCTCCGAGGTGAAGCTTTCTTT
CDR3aa: CASSDLRGEAFF
j_gene: TRBJ1-1
d_gene: -
v_gene: TRBV9
abundance: many

CDR3nt: TGCAGTGCAACCAGGGGAGGGACTGAAGCTTTCTTT
CDR3aa: CSATRGGTEAFF
j_gene: TRBJ1-1
d_gene: -
v_gene: TRBV20-1
abundance: -

CDR3nt: TGTGCCAGCAGCCAAGGGGCCCCCGGGACAGGGGGCGGCACCATATATTTT
CDR3aa: CASSQGAPGTGGGTIYF
j_gene: TRBJ1-3
d_gene: TRBD1
v_gene: TRBV3-1
abundance: few

CDR3nt: TGTGCCAGCAGTTACTCCGTGGAGACAGGGACCTACAATGAGCAGTTCTTC
CDR3aa: CASSYSVETGTYNEQFF
j_gene: TRBJ2-1
d_gene: TRBD1
v_gene: TRBV6-5
abundance: -

CDR3nt: TGCGCCAGCAGCTCCAACGGAAACAGGGAAGATACGCAGTATTTT
CDR3aa: CASSSNGNREDTQYF
j_gene: TRBJ2-3
d_gene: -
v_gene: TRBV5-1
abundance: -

CDR3nt: TGCGCCAGCAGCCCGGAGGCCAATAATCAGCCCCAGCATTTT
CDR3aa: CASSPEANNQPQHF
j_gene: TRBJ1-5
d_gene: -
v_gene: TRBV5-1
abundance: many

CDR3nt: TGTGCCAGCAGCCAAGATACAGGTACCTACGAGCAGTACTTC
CDR3aa: CASSQDTGTYEQYF
j_gene: TRBJ2-7
d_gene: -
v_gene: TRBV3-1
abundance: many

CDR3nt: TGTGCCAGCAGCTGGAGACAGGGAACGGGGGGCTACACCTTC
CDR3aa: CASSWRQGTGGYTF
j_gene: TRBJ1-2
d_gene: TRBD1
v_gene: TRBV7-6
abundance: -

CDR3nt: TGTGCCAGTACTAGGGAGAACTCCTACGAGCAGTACTTC
CDR3aa: CASTRENSYEQYF
j_gene: TRBJ2-7
d_gene: -
v_gene: TRBV12-3/TRBV12-4
abundance: many

CDR3nt: TGTGCCATCCCCGGGAGAGGGAATCAGCCCCAGCATTTT
CDR3aa: CAIPGRGNQPQHF
j_gene: TRBJ1-5
d_gene: -
v_gene: TRBV19
abundance: many

CDR3nt: TGCGCCAGCAGCTTGGTGTCCGACAGTGAGCAGTTCTTC
CDR3aa: CASSLVSDSEQFF
j_gene: TRBJ2-1
d_gene: -
v_gene: TRBV5-1
abundance: many

CDR3nt: TGCGCCAGCAGCACCTCGACAGGGATGAACACTGAAGCTTTCTTT
CDR3aa: CASSTSTGMNTEAFF
j_gene: TRBJ1-1
d_gene: TRBD1
v_gene: TRBV5-1
abundance: many

CDR3nt: TGCGCCAGCAGCTTGGAGGACAGGGATGAAAAACTGTTTTTT
CDR3aa: CASSLEDRDEKLFF
j_gene: TRBJ1-4
d_gene: TRBD1
v_gene: TRBV5-1
abundance: few